This T cell receptor beta chain was identified in a study of monozygotic twins with inflammatory bowel disease. Whole-study results and caveats: What may have added variability to patient repertoires is that immunosuppressive treatments differed.

TCRdb reworked the 5' RACE reads into one entry per CDR3 protein, no DNA. This sample contains 150,000 to 200,000 distinct CDR3 sequences. Notes on this clonotype: The target antigen is unknown.

CDR3 length: 15 residues. The V and J genes are TRBV21-1 and TRBJ2-6; there is no DNA to check the TCRdb D call of TRBD1. TRBV21-1 corresponds to a pseudogene. The sample comprised blood. The receptor's source is a human donor with ulcerative colitis or Crohn's disease, or a healthy co-twin of an affected twin (not recorded which). CDR3 region: CASPLGASGANVLTF.